This TCR beta chain was captured by sequencing in a study of CD8 T cells in Susac syndrome. Germline CDR1 reads SGHRS; CDR2 reads YFSETQ. Trimming removed 5 bases from V and 1 base from J, with 6 bases in between. There are 12 residues in the CDR3. Sequencing of TCR beta covered CD8+ and CD4+ T cells obtained from blood. RNA in amounts of 0.5 to 1 ug was reverse transcribed with random hexamers. TCRdb ran MiXCR on the immunoSEQ multiplex PCR reads and lists one entry per CDR3 protein. The repertoire consists of 95,000 to 150,000 distinct CDR3 sequences, with over 90% occurring once and the leading ten covering 0.25% to 0.3%.

This rearrangement joins TRBV5-1 to TRBJ1-1; no reliable D call. Sequences were obtained from CD8+ T cells from PBMCs. This TCR derives from a human donor with Susac syndrome. The CDR3 nucleotides read TGCGCCAGCAGTAAGTCGAACACTGAAGCTTTCTTT. Its translation is CASSKSNTEAFF.